The 4 T cell receptor beta chains given below trace back to one sample, sequenced in a study of T cells in Graves' hyperthyroidism and ophthalmopathy. Researchers amplified the TCR beta CDR3 regions from RNA transcripts. Researchers ran a first-round RT-PCR on the TCR CDR3 using the HTBI primer set. TCRdb re-derived calls from the multiplex PCR reads in MiXCR, one entry per CDR3 protein. The data contain 200,000 to 250,000 distinct CDR3 sequences, around 25% of them singletons. Sequences were obtained from blood. These receptors were obtained from a woman aged 40 to 50 with Graves' ophthalmopathy.

The table lists this clonotype with many counts. The chain couples TRBV13 to TRBJ2-4, with TRBD1 matching 9 bases. V lost 5 bases and J lost 1; bases outside the gene matches: 6. Germline CDR1 and CDR2: PRHDT and FYEKMQ (reference sequence). This CDR3 is built from 16 residues. The CDR3 sequence: CASSPGTGRAKNIQYF. The CDR3 bases are TGTGCCAGCAGCCCCGGGACAGGGAGGGCCAAAAACATTCAGTACTTC.

The V and J genes are TRBV6-1 and TRBJ1-2; no clear D gene. CDR1 MNHNS and CDR2 SASEGT come from the germline V gene. The CDR3 has 13 residues. V lost 10 bases and J 2 bases, leaving 14 bases between the germline ends. The CDR3 region has the DNA TGTGCCACCTATAGTCAGTACAACTATGGCTACACCTTC. Translating it yields CATYSQYNYGYTF.

The CDR3 DNA follows: TGCAGTGCTAGAGATTTGGGACAGGGGATGAACACTGAAGCTTTCTTT. The encoded protein is CSARDLGQGMNTEAFF. The J gene is TRBJ1-1, the V gene TRBV20-1; 10 bases are a match to TRBD1. J lost 0 bases, V lost 0 bases, and 4 bases had no gene match. Germline V CDR1 and CDR2: DFQATT, SNEGSKA (reference sequence). The CDR3 extends over 16 amino acids.

The table lists this clonotype with a few counts. This chain joins TRBV6-1 and TRBJ1-5; unclear D gene. The CDR3 is 13 amino acids. CDR1 is MNHNS and CDR2 is SASEGT in the germline V gene. Trimming took off 4 bases at V and 5 bases at J, with 9 bases between the two ends. CDR3 residues: CASSVRKDQPQHF. CDR3 DNA: TGTGCCAGCAGTGTCCGTAAAGATCAGCCCCAGCATTTT.